This is a list of T cell receptor beta chains from one sample in a study of regulatory T cells in long-lasting Graves disease. TCRdb redid the calling of the multiplex PCR reads with MiXCR, one entry per CDR3 protein. The table has some 350,000 distinct CDR3 sequences, about a sixth seen once. The data were also submitted as part of a second study, on T cells in Graves' hyperthyroidism and ophthalmopathy.

The source material was peripheral blood mononuclear cells (PBMCs), sampled at new diagnosis, from a patient treated with antithyroid drugs. Receptors originate from a woman between 18 and 29 years old with Graves disease. The CDR3 runs from the conserved cysteine through the conserved F or W. The D gene is left open where the match is weak. Each size is once, few, many, or a class for an expanded clone.

J: TRBJ1-1
D: TRBD1
length: 13
size: many
V: TRBV11-2
CDR3: CASSTRTGTEAFF
DNA: TGTGCCAGCAGCACGCGGACAGGGACTGAAGCTTTCTTT

J: TRBJ2-1
D: TRBD2
length: 16
size: many
V: TRBV5-1
CDR3: CASSLDTSGGSNEQFF
DNA: TGCGCCAGCAGCTTGGATACTAGCGGGGGAAGCAATGAGCAGTTCTTC

J: TRBJ2-5
D: .
length: 13
size: many
V: TRBV30
CDR3: CAWSVGGLETQYF
DNA: TGTGCCTGGAGTGTAGGAGGGTTGGAGACCCAGTACTTC

J: TRBJ2-1
D: .
length: 16
size: many
V: TRBV4-1
CDR3: CASSQDHQRNYNEQFF
DNA: TGCGCCAGCAGCCAAGATCACCAGCGGAACTACAATGAGCAGTTCTTC

J: TRBJ1-1
D: TRBD1
length: 19
size: many
V: TRBV4-1
CDR3: CASSQEAPLGGQRNTEAFF
DNA: TGCGCCAGCAGCCAAGAGGCCCCTTTAGGGGGCCAACGCAACACTGAAGCTTTCTTT

J: TRBJ2-2
D: .
length: 19
size: many
V: TRBV11-2
CDR3: CASSLLGGGRQDGSSELFF
DNA: TGTGCCAGCAGCTTATTGGGTGGTGGGCGGCAGGACGGGTCGAGTGAGCTGTTTTTT

J: TRBJ2-3
D: TRBD1
length: 12
size: many
V: TRBV18
CDR3: CASSGTANTQYF
DNA: TGTGCCAGCTCGGGGACAGCAAATACGCAGTATTTT

J: TRBJ2-5
D: TRBD1
length: 15
size: many
V: TRBV20-1
CDR3: CSARDRTTSQETQYF
DNA: TGCAGTGCCAGGGACAGGACCACTTCCCAAGAGACCCAGTACTTC

J: TRBJ2-2
D: .
length: 14
size: many
V: TRBV12-3/TRBV12-4
CDR3: CASSFQGLTGELFF
DNA: TGTGCCAGCAGTTTTCAGGGCCTCACCGGGGAGCTGTTTTTT

J: TRBJ2-1
D: .
length: 14
size: many
V: TRBV28
CDR3: CASKGGAGRNEQFF
DNA: TGTGCCAGCAAAGGCGGGGCCGGGCGGAATGAGCAGTTCTTC

J: TRBJ1-2
D: .
length: 14
size: many
V: TRBV12-3/TRBV12-4
CDR3: CASSLSVANYGYTF
DNA: TGTGCCAGCAGTTTATCAGTAGCTAACTATGGCTACACCTTC

J: TRBJ2-4
D: .
length: 15
size: many
V: TRBV11-2
CDR3: CASSLDRGFANIQYF
DNA: TGTGCCAGCAGCTTAGACAGGGGATTTGCCAACATTCAGTACTTC

J: TRBJ1-1
D: .
length: 12
size: few
V: TRBV29-1
CDR3: CSVEVQQGMAFF
DNA: TGCAGCGTTGAAGTCCAACAGGGAATGGCTTTCTTT

J: TRBJ2-1
D: .
length: 12
size: many
V: TRBV2
CDR3: CASRKTSNEQFF
DNA: TGTGCCAGCAGAAAGACTAGCAATGAGCAGTTCTTC